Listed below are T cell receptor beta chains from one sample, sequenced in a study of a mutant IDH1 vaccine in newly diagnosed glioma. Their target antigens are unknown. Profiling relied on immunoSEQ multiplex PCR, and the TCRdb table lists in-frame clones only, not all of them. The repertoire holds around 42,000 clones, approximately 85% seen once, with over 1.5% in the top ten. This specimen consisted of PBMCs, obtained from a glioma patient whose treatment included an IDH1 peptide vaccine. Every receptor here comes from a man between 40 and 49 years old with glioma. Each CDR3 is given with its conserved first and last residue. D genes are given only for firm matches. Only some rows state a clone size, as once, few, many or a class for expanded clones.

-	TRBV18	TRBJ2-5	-	TGTGCCAGCTCACCAGGGGGCCAAGAGACCCAGTACTTC	CASSPGGQETQYF
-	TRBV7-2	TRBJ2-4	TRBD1	TGTGCCAGCAGAGACCGGGACAGAGCCAAAAACATTCAGTACTTC	CASRDRDRAKNIQYF
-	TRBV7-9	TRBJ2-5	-	TGTGCCATCGATGGGCGGAGCCAAGAGACCCAGTACTTC	CAIDGRSQETQYF
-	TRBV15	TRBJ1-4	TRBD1	TGTGCCACCAGCAGAGCAGACAGGGGCGGAGAAAAACTGTTTTTT	CATSRADRGGEKLFF
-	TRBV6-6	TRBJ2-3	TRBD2	TGTGCCAGCAGCCACGGACTAGCGTCCACAGATACGCAGTATTTT	CASSHGLASTDTQYF
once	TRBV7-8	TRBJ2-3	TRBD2	TGTGCCAGCAGACAGCGGGAGGGCCGAATTTTTGATACGCAGTATTTT	CASRQREGRIFDTQYF
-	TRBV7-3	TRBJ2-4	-	TGTGCCAGCAGCTTAACGCTCTCCCGTGGGGACATTCAGTACTTC	CASSLTLSRGDIQYF
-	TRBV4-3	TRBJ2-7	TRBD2	TGCGCCAGCAGCCAAGATATGGGAAGCGGGAGCTCCTACGAGCAGTACTTC	CASSQDMGSGSSYEQYF
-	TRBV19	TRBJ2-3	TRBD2	TGTGCCAGTAGTATACGGGGAATAGCGGGAGATTTATCCACAGATACGCAGTATTTT	CASSIRGIAGDLSTDTQYF
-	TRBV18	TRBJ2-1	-	TGTGCCAGCTCACCACTTCTTTCCTACAATGAGCAGTTCTTC	CASSPLLSYNEQFF
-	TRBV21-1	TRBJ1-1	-	-	CASSDVAEVAQGANTEAFF
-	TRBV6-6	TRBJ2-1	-	TGTGCCATCCAATCCTACAATGAGCAGTTCTTC	CAIQSYNEQFF
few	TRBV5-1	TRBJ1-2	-	TGCGCCAGCAGCGAGACAGACTATGGCTACACCTTC	CASSETDYGYTF
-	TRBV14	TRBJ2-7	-	TGTGCCAGCAGCCCTCGGGTGTCCTACGAGCAGTACTTC	CASSPRVSYEQYF
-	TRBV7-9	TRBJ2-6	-	TGTGCCAGCAGCTTAGTGGTGGCCGGGGCCAACGTCCTGACTTTC	CASSLVVAGANVLTF
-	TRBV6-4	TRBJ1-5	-	TGTGCCAGCAGTCAATCAGGGGAGGGCAATCAGCCCCAGCATTTT	CASSQSGEGNQPQHF
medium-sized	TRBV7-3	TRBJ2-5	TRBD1	TGTGCCAGCAGCACCGGGACAGGGGAGACCCAGTACTTC	CASSTGTGETQYF
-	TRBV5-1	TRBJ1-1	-	TGCGCCAGCAGCCCTAGCCACGGCACTGAAGCTTTCTTT	CASSPSHGTEAFF
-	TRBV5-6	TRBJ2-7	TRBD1	TGTGCCAGCACCGGACAGGGGGGCGAGCAGTACTTC	CASTGQGGEQYF
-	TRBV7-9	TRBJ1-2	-	TGTGCCAGCAGGAGACAAGATCTTGGCTACACCTTC	CASRRQDLGYTF
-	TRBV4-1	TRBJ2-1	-	TGCGCCAGCAGCCAAGAGGGGTACCTTGAGCAGTTCTTC	CASSQEGYLEQFF
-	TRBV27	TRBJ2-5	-	TGTGCCAGCAGTTCTACAGGGCTAGAGACCCAGTACTTC	CASSSTGLETQYF
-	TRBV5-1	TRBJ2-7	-	TGCGCCAGCAGCCCCTATAGGGGAGAGCAGTACTTC	CASSPYRGEQYF
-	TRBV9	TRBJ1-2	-	TGTGCCAGCAGCCGAGCCCACCAACCCTATGGCTACACCTTC	CASSRAHQPYGYTF
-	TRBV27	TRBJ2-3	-	TGTGCCAGCAGTTTACGACTAGGTCCAGATACGCAGTATTTT	CASSLRLGPDTQYF
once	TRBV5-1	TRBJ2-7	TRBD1	TGCGCCTCACCGCCTAGGGGGCAGTTCTACGAGCAGTACTTC	CASPPRGQFYEQYF
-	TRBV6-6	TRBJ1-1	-	TGTGCCAGCAGTTACGGGGGTCGAGGCACTGAAGCTTTCTTT	CASSYGGRGTEAFF
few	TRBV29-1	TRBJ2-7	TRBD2	TGCAGCGTTGGGGTGGGACTAGCGGGGTCCTACGAGCAGTACTTC	CSVGVGLAGSYEQYF
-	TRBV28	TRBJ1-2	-	TGTGCCAGCAGGCCTTTGGCGGGACCAGGCTACACCTTC	CASRPLAGPGYTF
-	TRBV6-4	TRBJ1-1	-	TGTGCCAGCAGTGACAGGGAATCTGAAGCTTTCTTT	CASSDRESEAFF
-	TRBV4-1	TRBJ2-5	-	TGCGCCAGCAGCCAAGACACTAGTCGAGAGACCCAGTACTTC	CASSQDTSRETQYF
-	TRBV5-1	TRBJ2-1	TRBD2	TGCGCCAGCAGCTTGACCCTAGCGGGCTCCTACAATGAGCAGTTCTTC	CASSLTLAGSYNEQFF
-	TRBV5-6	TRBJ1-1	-	TGTGCCAGCAGCTTGGCGGGGAACACTGAAGCTTTCTTT	CASSLAGNTEAFF